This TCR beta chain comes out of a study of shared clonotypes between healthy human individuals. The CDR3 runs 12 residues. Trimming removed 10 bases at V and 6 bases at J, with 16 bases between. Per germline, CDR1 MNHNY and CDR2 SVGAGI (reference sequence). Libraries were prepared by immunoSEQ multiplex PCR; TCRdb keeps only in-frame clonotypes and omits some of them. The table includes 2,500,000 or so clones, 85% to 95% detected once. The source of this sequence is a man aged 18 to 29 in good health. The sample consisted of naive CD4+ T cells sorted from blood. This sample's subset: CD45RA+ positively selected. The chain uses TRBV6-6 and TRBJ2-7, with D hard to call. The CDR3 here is CATGDNFSEQYF. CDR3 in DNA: TGTGCCACGGGTGACAATTTTAGCGAGCAGTACTTC.